These 9 T cell receptor beta chains share one sample of origin, sequenced in a study of CD8+ T cells in alopecia areata. Cell sorting was performed on pooled cutaneous lymph node cells with CD4, CD8alpha, NKG2D, NKG2ACE and other markers. As the sequencing template, cDNA was produced by extracting RNA and reverse transcribing it. TCRdb keeps only in-frame clones here, not all; method: immunoSEQ multiplex PCR. Altogether 250,000 or so clones were found in the sample, and no singletons occur. Material: CD4+ T cells sorted from a lymph node. All receptors come from a C3H/HeJ mouse with alopecia areata. These mice share the MHC haplotype H2-k.

As to this clone: Gene names and germline match the mouse. From the germline J gene comes the end of the CDR3, since the read stops 4 residues before it. The chain couples TRBV31 to TRBJ1-2; 8 bases map to TRBD1. Germline trimming cut 4 bases from V and 3 bases from J; bases unmatched to any gene: 4. The CDR3 is 13 residues long. Germline V lookup: CDR1 GKSSPN, CDR2 SITVG. The chain's CDR3 is CAWTPGGDSDYTF. CDR3 DNA (partial): TGTGCCTGGACCCCAGGGGGCGACTCC.

This clone occurred a few times. Mouse gene names and germline throughout. The read stops 4 residues short of the end of the CDR3; the missing end is completed from the germline J gene. The chain joins TRBV1 to TRBJ2-1, with D maybe TRBD2 (6 bases). This CDR3 comprises 15 residues. From germline, CDR1 is NSQYPW and CDR2 LRSPGD (reference sequence). V was cut by 0 bases and J by 5 bases, with 11 bases left in between. The sequenced CDR3 bases are TGCACCTGCAGTGCAGAGTGGGGGAAGGATGCT. Residues: CTCSAEWGKDA. The full-length CDR3 reads as CTCSAEWGKDAEQFF.

This clone occurred a few times. Gene labels here are mouse ones. Coverage ceases 4 residues before the CDR3 finishes, and the germline J gene fills in the end. V usage is TRBV13-1 and J usage is TRBJ1-1; 7 bases line up with TRBD1. Germline CDR1 NSHNY, CDR2 SYGAGN. The CDR3 covers 12 residues. The CDR3 region is CASSARDREVFF. The sequenced part of the CDR3 DNA is TGTGCCAGCAGTGCCCGGGACAGA.

This clone was detected a few times. Mouse names are used for the genes. CDR3 protein: CASSLDRGRDEQYF. The part of the CDR3 DNA that was read is TGTGCCAGCAGCCTCGACAGGGGACGGGAT. The chain carries TRBV5 and TRBJ2-7; TRBD1 matches 8 bases. The observed sequence ends 4 residues before the CDR3 terminus, with the missing tail filled in from the germline J gene. The CDR3 length is 14 residues. Looked up from germline, CDR1 is LGHNA and CDR2 is YNLKQL (reference sequence).

This clone showed up just a few times. Genes here carry mouse names. The read comes to an end 4 residues before the CDR3 does, leaving the germline J gene to fill in the end. The rearrangement uses TRBV1 and TRBJ2-3, with D hard to call. Trimming removed 3 bases at V and 0 bases at J, with 7 bases between. Germline values: CDR1 NSQYPW, CDR2 LRSPGD (reference sequence). The CDR3 is 14 amino acids. CDR3 DNA, as far as it was read: TGCACCTGCAGTGCCTGGTCTAGTGCAGAA. Translated, it gives CTCSAWSSAE. The entire CDR3 protein reads CTCSAWSSAETLYF.

This clone has only a few counts. All gene names here are mouse names. From the germline J gene comes the end of the CDR3, since the read stops 4 residues before it. The chain links TRBV13-2 to TRBJ1-1; 7 bases agree with TRBD1. Germline V gene lookup returns CDR1 NNHNN and CDR2 SYGAGS (reference sequence). V lost 0 bases to trimming and J lost 4 bases; unmatched junction nucleotides: 3. CDR3 size: 14 residues. This CDR3 is CASGDAQGFTEVFF. The covered CDR3 bases are TGTGCCAGCGGTGATGCACAGGGGTTCACA.

In this sample, this clone turned up a few times. The germline and genes are mouse ones. The observed sequence ends 3 residues before the CDR3 terminus, with the missing tail filled in from the germline J gene. The V call is TRBV1, the J call TRBJ1-6; a weak D match, TRBD1 (5 bases). TRBJ1-6 is an ORF, and what it does is uncertain. The CDR3 totals 16 residues. The V gene lost 3 bases and the J gene lost 1 base, with 10 bases spanning the gap. Germline V lookup: CDR1 NSQYPW, CDR2 LRSPGD (reference sequence). Incomplete CDR3 DNA: TGCACCTGCAGTGCTTCGACAGACTCCTATAATTCGCCC. It codes for CTCSASTDSYNSP. In full, the CDR3 reads CTCSASTDSYNSPLYF.

This clone was picked up a small number of times. The genes and germline here are from mouse. Read data end 4 residues before the CDR3 end; the end is taken from the germline J gene. J is TRBJ2-2 and V is TRBV13-3; the match to TRBD1 covers 7 bases. The length of the CDR3 is 16 residues. Germline CDR1 reads NNHDY; CDR2 reads SYVADS. Trimming removed 0 bases from V and 0 bases from J; junction bases left unmatched: 2. The DNA read from the CDR3 is TGTGCCAGCAGTGATGGGGGGACAGCAAACACCGGG. This translates into CASSDGGTANTG. The whole CDR3 is CASSDGGTANTGQLYF.

This clone was recorded a few times. Genes here carry mouse names. The read is 4 residues too short to cover the CDR3 end, so that end is filled in from the germline J gene. In the same sample, other DNA sequences code for this CDR3. The chain couples TRBV31 to TRBJ1-1; 8 bases are shared with TRBD1. In germline, CDR1 is GKSSPN, CDR2 SITVG. V dropped 3 bases and J dropped 1; count of bases not matched to a gene: 1. This CDR3 comprises 13 residues. The sequenced part of the CDR3 DNA is TGTGCCTGGAGGGGGACAGGAAACACA. The encoded protein is CAWRGTGNT. From start to end, the CDR3 is CAWRGTGNTEVFF.